The 14 T cell receptor beta chains below were found in one sample sequenced in a study of blood T cell repertoires in COVID-19. The data were produced by immunoSEQ multiplex PCR, yet TCRdb's version contains in-frame clones alone and is incomplete. Among 350,000 to 550,000 clones listed, roughly nine tenths were seen once. The sample taken for sequencing was PBMCs or T cells enriched from blood (not recorded which). The origin of the receptors is a man younger than 40 who had recovered from COVID-19.

The rearrangement joins TRBV6-6 to TRBJ2-7; 7 bases align to TRBD1. CDR3 length equals 15 residues. V was clipped by 6 bases and J by 5 bases; unmatched bases: 13. CDR1 and CDR2 (germline): MNHNY, SVGAGI (reference sequence). CDR3 protein: CASSLAPTGSDEQYF. In DNA form, the CDR3 reads TGTGCCAGCAGCCTCGCCCCGACAGGGTCCGACGAGCAGTACTTC.

The V and J genes are TRBV19 and TRBJ1-5; D not resolved. Germline assignment: CDR1 LNHDA and CDR2 SQIVND (reference sequence). Trimming shortened V by 3 bases and J by 0 bases, and 12 bases separated the two germline ends. The CDR3 covers 16 residues. DNA for the CDR3: TGTGCCAGTAGTATGTATCCACAGTATAGCAATCAGCCCCAGCATTTT. Encoded protein: CASSMYPQYSNQPQHF.

The V gene is TRBV6-5, the J gene TRBJ1-1; no clear D gene. CDR3 length: 13 amino acids. The germline gives CDR1 MNHEY, CDR2 SVGAGI. Trimming pared 0 bases from V and 11 bases from J, leaving 13 bases between. The CDR3 DNA reads TGTGCCAGCAGTTACTCGACCAGGACTGGGGCTTTCTTT. Protein: CASSYSTRTGAFF.

V usage is TRBV28 and J usage is TRBJ1-5; 7 bases match TRBD1. CDR3 size: 17 residues. Germline loops: CDR1 MDHEN, CDR2 SYDVKM. The J segment lost 0 bases and the V segment lost 5 bases, leaving 10 bases of the junction unmatched. CDR3 coding DNA: TGTGCCAGCAGTCCTTCACTTGGACAGGATAGCAATCAGCCCCAGCATTTT. Translation gives CASSPSLGQDSNQPQHF.

The V and J genes are TRBV19 and TRBJ1-2; tentatively, D is TRBD1 (6 bases). The ends were cut back, 5 bases at V and 3 bases at J, with 13 bases in the middle. Germline V lookup: CDR1 LNHDA, CDR2 SQIVND (reference sequence). CDR3 length: 14 amino acids. CDR3 in amino acids: CASSVDRSYYGYTF. The CDR3 region has the DNA TGTGCCAGTAGTGTCGACAGGTCCTACTATGGCTACACCTTC. Complete variable domain (other parts from reference TRBV19 and TRBJ1-2): DGGITQSPKYLFRKEGQNVTLSCEQNLNHDAMYWYRQDPGQGLRLIYYSQIVNDFQKGDIAEGYSVSREKKESFPLTVTSAQKNPTAFYLCASSVDRSYYGYTFGSGTRLTVV.

The J gene is TRBJ2-7, the V gene TRBV19; D is perhaps TRBD1 (6 bases). Germline-derived CDR1 and CDR2 are LNHDA and SQIVND (reference sequence). V lost 5 bases to trimming and J lost 1 base, with 12 bases between them. This CDR3 spans 14 amino acids. The CDR3 DNA sequence: TGTGCCAGTAGTGCAATACAGGGATCCTACGAGCAGTACTTC. Residues: CASSAIQGSYEQYF. The full variable domain, in which reference TRBV19 and TRBJ2-7 provide the parts outside the CDR3, is DGGITQSPKYLFRKEGQNVTLSCEQNLNHDAMYWYRQDPGQGLRLIYYSQIVNDFQKGDIAEGYSVSREKKESFPLTVTSAQKNPTAFYLCASSAIQGSYEQYFGPGTRLTVT.

The chain recombines TRBV3-1 (or the pseudogene TRBV3-2) with TRBJ1-4; 8 bases map to TRBD1. This CDR3 is built from 17 residues. The trim removed 1 base at V and 4 bases at J, leaving 8 bases unmatched. Germline V gene lookup returns CDR1 LGHDT and CDR2 YNNKEL (reference sequence). CDR3 residues: CASSQVSGGFGNEKLFF. The CDR3 DNA is TGTGCCAGCAGCCAAGTTTCAGGGGGCTTCGGTAATGAAAAACTGTTTTTT.

This clone showed up just once. This chain uses TRBV11-3 with TRBJ2-1; D remains unclear. Trimming shortened V by 0 bases and J by 8 bases, and 11 bases separated the two germline ends. The V gene's germline CDR1 is SGHNT and CDR2 YENEEA. This CDR3 is 14 amino acids long. CDR3 DNA: TGTGCCAGCAGCTTAGAATCCGGAGAGGATGAGCAGTTCTTC. Its protein product is CASSLESGEDEQFF.

The rearrangement links TRBV15 to TRBJ2-3; no reliable D call. Germline CDR1 and CDR2: LNHNV and YYDKDF (reference sequence). This CDR3 is built from 17 residues. The V end was cut by 1 base, the J end by 0 bases, with 14 bases between. The CDR3 nucleotides are TGTGCCACCAGCAGAGGGCCCGATTCTAGGAGCACAGATACGCAGTATTTT. This codes for CATSRGPDSRSTDTQYF.

This clone was detected only a few times. The rearrangement uses TRBV5-1 and TRBJ1-1; D is ambiguous. The CDR3 runs 13 residues. V lost 4 bases and J 4 bases, leaving 11 bases between the germline ends. Looked up from germline, CDR1 is SGHRS and CDR2 is YFSETQ. The CDR3 region is CASSSVTGTEAFF. DNA for the CDR3: TGCGCCAGCAGCAGTGTCACCGGCACTGAAGCTTTCTTT.

The chain is built from TRBV3-1 (or the pseudogene TRBV3-2) and TRBJ2-7, with 9 bases fitting TRBD1. The V gene end was trimmed by 4 bases and the J gene end by 0 bases; junction bases not matched to a gene: 1. The CDR3 runs 14 residues. CDR1 and CDR2 from the germline V gene are LGHDT and YNNKEL (reference sequence). CDR3 sequence (DNA): TGTGCCAGCAGCCGACAGGGGGGCTCCTACGAGCAGTACTTC. Its protein product is CASSRQGGSYEQYF.

The chain uses TRBV6-5 and TRBJ1-5; 7 positions agree with TRBD1. V trimming: 7 bases; J trimming: 5 bases; junction bases outside the gene matches: 8. From germline, CDR1 is MNHEY and CDR2 SVGAGI. CDR3 size: 14 residues. CDR3 nucleotide sequence: TGTGCCAGCACGAGACAGGGCGGGCATCAGCCCCAGCATTTT. It specifies CASTRQGGHQPQHF.

A few counts support this clone. V is TRBV6-6 and J is TRBJ1-4; 7 nucleotides align to TRBD1. This CDR3 has 15 residues. The V gene's germline CDR1 is MNHNY and CDR2 SVGAGI (reference sequence). Trimming at V came to 5 bases and at J to 8 bases, leaving 11 bases not matched to a gene. CDR3 DNA: TGTGCCAGCAGTCGATCCGACAGGGTCGCGGAAAAACTGTTTTTT. This sequence encodes CASSRSDRVAEKLFF.

V is TRBV3-1 (or the pseudogene TRBV3-2) and J is TRBJ1-5; D might be TRBD1 (5 bases). The V end was cut by 1 base, the J end by 6 bases, with 13 bases between. Germline assignment: CDR1 LGHDT and CDR2 YNNKEL (reference sequence). The CDR3 has 15 amino acids. CDR3 bases: TGTGCCAGCAGCCAAGGTACCAGGGTATCTCAGCCCCAGCATTTT. Translation gives CASSQGTRVSQPQHF.